This TCR beta chain stems from a study of PD-1 blockade in classical Hodgkin lymphoma. Study-level findings and limits: Healthy donors reportedly exceeded newly diagnosed patients in baseline TCR diversity. Why repertoires differed is undefined; disease activity or prior therapy possibly contributed. By C4D1 there was a significant rise in CD4+ TCR diversity but not in CD8+ TCR diversity.

Clones were sequenced by immunoSEQ multiplex PCR, and TCRdb holds only the in-frame ones, with some missing. The profile shows approximately 13,000 clones, over 75% of them singletons. As regards this clone: Its matching antigen is unknown.

Every patient was affected by relapse after autologous stem cell transplantation, while exposure to brentuximab vedotin was not uniform. CDR1 GTSNPN and CDR2 SVGIG come from the germline V gene (reference sequence). The CDR3 is 14 residues long. Trimming removed 2 bases from V and 2 bases from J, with 12 bases in between. This sequence originates from a human donor with classical Hodgkin lymphoma. V usage is TRBV30 and J usage is TRBJ1-2, with D possibly TRBD1 on 5 matching bases. The specimen was peripheral blood mononuclear cells (PBMCs), collected at baseline. The CDR3 DNA reads TGTGCCTGGAGTTGGGGCCCGTCGAACTATGGCTACACCTTC. Protein sequence: CAWSWGPSNYGYTF.